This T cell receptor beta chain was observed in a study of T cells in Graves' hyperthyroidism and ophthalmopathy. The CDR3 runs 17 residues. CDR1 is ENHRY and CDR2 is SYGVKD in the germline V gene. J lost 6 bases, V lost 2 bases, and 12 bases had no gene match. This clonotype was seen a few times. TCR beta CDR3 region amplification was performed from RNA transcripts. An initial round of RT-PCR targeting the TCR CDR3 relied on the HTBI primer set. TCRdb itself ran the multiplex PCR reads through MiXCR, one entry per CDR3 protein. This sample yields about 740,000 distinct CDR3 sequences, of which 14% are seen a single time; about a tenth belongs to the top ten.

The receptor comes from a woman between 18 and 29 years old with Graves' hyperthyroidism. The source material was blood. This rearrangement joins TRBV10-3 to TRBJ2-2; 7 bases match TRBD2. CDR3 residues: CAISEPEVAGVPGELFF. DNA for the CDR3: TGTGCCATCAGTGAGCCCGAAGTGGCGGGAGTACCCGGGGAGCTGTTTTTT.